This T cell receptor (beta chain) comes out of a study of T cell responses to AZD1222 COVID-19 vaccine. Study-wide findings and caveats: In the spike-specific TCR repertoire, nearly half reportedly target unmutated variant regions. At study baseline, merely roughly 6 AZD1222 recipients were seropositive.

Here immunoSEQ multiplex PCR was the method, and the copy in TCRdb shows in-frame clones only, minus some. The table includes under 150,000 clones, about 90% detected once. The length of the CDR3 is 15 residues. The ends lost 4 bases at V and 10 bases at J; junction bases unmatched: 10. CDR1 is SGHNT, CDR2 YYREEE, per germline (reference sequence). The sample holds a few counts of this clone. Its antigen is as yet unknown. The J gene is TRBJ1-6, the V gene TRBV5-4; TRBD1 agrees at 8 bases. Specimen: peripheral blood, collected on day 0 of AZD1222 vaccination. This clonotype originated in an adult in good health. The CDR3, as DNA: TGTGCCAGCAGCCTCGGACAGGGAAGCGGGTCACCCCTCCACTTT. Its translation: CASSLGQGSGSPLHF.